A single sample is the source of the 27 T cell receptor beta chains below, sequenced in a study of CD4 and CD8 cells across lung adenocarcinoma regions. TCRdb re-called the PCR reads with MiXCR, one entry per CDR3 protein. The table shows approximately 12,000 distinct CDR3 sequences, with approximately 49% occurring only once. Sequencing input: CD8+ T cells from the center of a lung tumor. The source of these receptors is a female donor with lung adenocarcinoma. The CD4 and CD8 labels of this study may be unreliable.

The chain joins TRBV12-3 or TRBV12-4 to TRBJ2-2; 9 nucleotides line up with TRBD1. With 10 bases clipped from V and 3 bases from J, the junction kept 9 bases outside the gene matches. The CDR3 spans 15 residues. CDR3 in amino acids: CAIQQGAGDTGELFF. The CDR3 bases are TGTGCCATCCAACAGGGGGCAGGTGACACCGGGGAGCTGTTTTTT.

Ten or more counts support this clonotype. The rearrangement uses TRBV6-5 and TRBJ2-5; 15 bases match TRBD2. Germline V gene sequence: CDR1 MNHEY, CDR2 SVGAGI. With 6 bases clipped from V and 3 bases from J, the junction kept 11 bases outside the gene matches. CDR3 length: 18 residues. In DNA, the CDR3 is TGTGCCAGCAGGACTCAGTTCGGGACTAGCGGGGGGAAAGAGACCCAGTACTTC. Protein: CASRTQFGTSGGKETQYF.

The DNA of the CDR3 is TGTGCCAGCAGCGTAGCGGGGGCCCAAGAGACCCAGTACTTC. It is translated as CASSVAGAQETQYF. The chain carries TRBV25-1 and TRBJ2-1; 9 bases are shared with TRBD2. The J call is uncertain, as TRBJ2-5 better fits the DNA end. Germline CDR1 MGHDK, CDR2 SYGVNS. The CDR3 totals 14 residues.

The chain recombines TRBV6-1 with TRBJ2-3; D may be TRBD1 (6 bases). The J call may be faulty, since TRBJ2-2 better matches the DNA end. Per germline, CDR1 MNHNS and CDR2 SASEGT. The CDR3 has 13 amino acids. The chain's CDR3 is CARKNGDTDTLFF. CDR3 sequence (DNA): TGTGCCCGCAAAAATGGGGACACAGATACGCTGTTTTTT.

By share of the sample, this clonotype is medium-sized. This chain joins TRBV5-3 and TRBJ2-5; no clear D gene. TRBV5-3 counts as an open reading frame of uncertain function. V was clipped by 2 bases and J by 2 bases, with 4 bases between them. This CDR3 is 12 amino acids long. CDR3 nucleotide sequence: TGTGCCAGAAGCTTCGAACAAGAGACCCAGTACTTC. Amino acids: CARSFEQETQYF.

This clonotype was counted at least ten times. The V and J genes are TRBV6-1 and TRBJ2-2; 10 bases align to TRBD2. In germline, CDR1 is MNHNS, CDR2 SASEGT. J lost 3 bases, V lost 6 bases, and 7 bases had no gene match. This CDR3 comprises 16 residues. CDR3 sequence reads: CASSRKSGGDTGELFF. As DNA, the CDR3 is TGTGCCAGCAGCCGAAAAAGCGGGGGGGACACCGGGGAGCTGTTTTTT.

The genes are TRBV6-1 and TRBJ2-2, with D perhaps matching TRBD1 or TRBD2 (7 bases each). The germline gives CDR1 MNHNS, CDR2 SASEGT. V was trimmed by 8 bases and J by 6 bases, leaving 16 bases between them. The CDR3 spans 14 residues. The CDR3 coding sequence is TGTGCCAGCCAGGGGGGGCGATTTTCCGGGGAGCTGTTTTTT. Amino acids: CASQGGRFSGELFF.

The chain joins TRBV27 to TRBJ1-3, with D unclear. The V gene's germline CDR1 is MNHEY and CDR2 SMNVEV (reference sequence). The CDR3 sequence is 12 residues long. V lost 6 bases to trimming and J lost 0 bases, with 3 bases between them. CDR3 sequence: CASRSSGNTIYF. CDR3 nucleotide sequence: TGTGCCAGCAGGAGCTCTGGAAACACCATATATTTT.

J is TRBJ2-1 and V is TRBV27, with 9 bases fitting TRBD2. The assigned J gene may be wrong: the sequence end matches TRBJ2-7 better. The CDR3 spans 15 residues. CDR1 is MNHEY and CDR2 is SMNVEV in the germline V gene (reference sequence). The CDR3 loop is CASSLTSGLSYEQYF. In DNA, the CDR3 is TGTGCCAGCAGTTTAACTAGCGGGCTATCCTACGAGCAGTACTTC.

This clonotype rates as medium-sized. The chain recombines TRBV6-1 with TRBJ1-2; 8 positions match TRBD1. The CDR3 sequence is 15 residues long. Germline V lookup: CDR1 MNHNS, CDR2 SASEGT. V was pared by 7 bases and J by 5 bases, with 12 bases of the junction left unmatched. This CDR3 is CASIAVRTGNYGYTF. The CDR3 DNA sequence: TGTGCCAGCATCGCCGTTAGGACAGGGAATTATGGCTACACCTTC.

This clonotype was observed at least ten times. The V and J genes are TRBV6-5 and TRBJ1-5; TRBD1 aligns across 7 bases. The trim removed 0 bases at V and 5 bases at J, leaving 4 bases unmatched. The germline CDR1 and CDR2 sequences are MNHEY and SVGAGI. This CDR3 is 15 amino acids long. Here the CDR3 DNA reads TGTGCCAGCAGTTACTCGTGGCAGGGGGATCAGCCCCAGCATTTT. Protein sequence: CASSYSWQGDQPQHF.

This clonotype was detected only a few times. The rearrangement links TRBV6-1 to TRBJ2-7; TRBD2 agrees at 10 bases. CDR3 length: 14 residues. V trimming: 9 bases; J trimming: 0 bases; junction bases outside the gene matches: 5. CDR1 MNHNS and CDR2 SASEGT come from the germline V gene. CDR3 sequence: CASRTSGSSYEQYF. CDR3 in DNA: TGTGCCAGTAGGACTAGCGGAAGCTCCTACGAGCAGTACTTC.

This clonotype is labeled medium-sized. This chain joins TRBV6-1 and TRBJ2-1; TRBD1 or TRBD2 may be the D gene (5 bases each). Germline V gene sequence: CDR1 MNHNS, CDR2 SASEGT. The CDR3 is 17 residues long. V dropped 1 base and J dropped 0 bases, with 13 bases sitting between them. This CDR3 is CASSEDVGGRSYNEQFF. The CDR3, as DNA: TGTGCCAGCAGTGAAGACGTTGGGGGTCGCTCCTACAATGAGCAGTTCTTC.

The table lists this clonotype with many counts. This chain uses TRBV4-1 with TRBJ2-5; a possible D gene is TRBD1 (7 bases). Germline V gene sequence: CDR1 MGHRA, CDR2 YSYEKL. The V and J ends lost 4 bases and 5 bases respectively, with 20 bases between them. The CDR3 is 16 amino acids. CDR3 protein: CASSPGGQASVETQYF. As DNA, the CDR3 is TGCGCCAGCAGCCCTGGAGGACAGGCTAGCGTGGAGACCCAGTACTTC.

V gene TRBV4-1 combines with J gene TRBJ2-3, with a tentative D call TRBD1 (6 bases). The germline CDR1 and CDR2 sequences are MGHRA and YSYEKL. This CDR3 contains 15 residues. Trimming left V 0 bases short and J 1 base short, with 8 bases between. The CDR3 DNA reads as TGCGCCAGCAGCCAAGAAGGGGGTCGCACAGATACGCAGTATTTT. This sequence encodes CASSQEGGRTDTQYF.

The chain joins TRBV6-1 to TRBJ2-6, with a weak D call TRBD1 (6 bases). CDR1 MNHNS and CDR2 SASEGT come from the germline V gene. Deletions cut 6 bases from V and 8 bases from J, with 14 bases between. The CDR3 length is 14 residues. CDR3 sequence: CASSGDMRTNVLTF. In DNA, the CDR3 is TGTGCCAGCAGCGGGGACATGAGGACCAACGTCCTGACTTTC.

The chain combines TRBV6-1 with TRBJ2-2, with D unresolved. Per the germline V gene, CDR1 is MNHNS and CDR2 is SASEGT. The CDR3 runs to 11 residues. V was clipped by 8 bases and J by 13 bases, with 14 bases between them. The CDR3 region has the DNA TGTGCCAGCTGGTCCACCGATGCGCTGTTTTTT. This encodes CASWSTDALFF.

The CDR3 bases are TGTGCCAGCAGTCCCACTGATGGACAGGAGAAGAGGAGCAATGAGCAGTACTTC. Protein sequence: CASSPTDGQEKRSNEQYF. The V and J genes are TRBV25-1 and TRBJ2-5; TRBD1 matches at 7 bases. Germline CDR1 MGHDK, CDR2 SYGVNS. The ends lost 5 bases at V and 11 bases at J; junction bases unmatched: 26. The CDR3 totals 18 residues.

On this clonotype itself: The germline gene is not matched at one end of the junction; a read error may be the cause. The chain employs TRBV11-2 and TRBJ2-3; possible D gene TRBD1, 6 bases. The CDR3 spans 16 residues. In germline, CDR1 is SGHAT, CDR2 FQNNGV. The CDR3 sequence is CASSLTGRVTTETQYF. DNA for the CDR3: TGTGCCAGCAGTCTCACAGGGCGGGTAACCACAGAGACGCAGTACTTT.

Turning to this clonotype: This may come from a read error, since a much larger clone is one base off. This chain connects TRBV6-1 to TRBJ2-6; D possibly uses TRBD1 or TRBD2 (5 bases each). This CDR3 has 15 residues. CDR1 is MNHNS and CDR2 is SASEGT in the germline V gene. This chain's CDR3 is CASRRDVPGANVPTF. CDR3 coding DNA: TGTGCCAGCAGGAGGGACGTTCCTGGGGCCAACGTCCCGACTTTC.

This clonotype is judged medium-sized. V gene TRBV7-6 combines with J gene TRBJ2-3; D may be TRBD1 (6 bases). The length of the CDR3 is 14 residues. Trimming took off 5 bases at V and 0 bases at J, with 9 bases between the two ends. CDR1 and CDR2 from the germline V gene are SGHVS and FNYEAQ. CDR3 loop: CASSEGVSTDTQYF. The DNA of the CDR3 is TGTGCCAGCAGCGAGGGGGTTAGCACAGATACGCAGTATTTT. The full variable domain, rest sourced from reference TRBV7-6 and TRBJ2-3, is GAGVSQSPRYKVTKRGQDVALRCDPISGHVSLYWYRQALGQGPEFLTYFNYEAQQDKSGLPNDRFSAERPEGSISTLTIQRTEQRDSAMYRCASSEGVSTDTQYFGPGTRLTVL.

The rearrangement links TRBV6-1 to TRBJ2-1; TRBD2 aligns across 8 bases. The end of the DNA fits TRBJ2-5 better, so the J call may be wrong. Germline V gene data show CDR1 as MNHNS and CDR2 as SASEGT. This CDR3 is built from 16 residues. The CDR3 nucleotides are TGTGCCAGCGGGGGTAGCGGGGACCCAGCCCAAGAGACCCAGTACTTC. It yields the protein CASGGSGDPAQETQYF.

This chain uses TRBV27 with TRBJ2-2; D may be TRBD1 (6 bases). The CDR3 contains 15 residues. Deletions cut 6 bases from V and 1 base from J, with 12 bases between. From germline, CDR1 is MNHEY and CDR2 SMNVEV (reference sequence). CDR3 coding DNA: TGTGCCAGCAGGAGGGGGAATATGAACACCGGGGAGCTGTTTTTT. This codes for CASRRGNMNTGELFF.

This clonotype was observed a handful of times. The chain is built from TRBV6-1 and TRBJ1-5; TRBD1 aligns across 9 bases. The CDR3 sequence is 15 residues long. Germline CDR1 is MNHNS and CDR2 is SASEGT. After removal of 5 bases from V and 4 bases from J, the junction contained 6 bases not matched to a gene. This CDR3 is CASSTGQGNNQPQHF. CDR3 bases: TGTGCCAGCAGTACAGGACAGGGGAATAATCAGCCCCAGCATTTT.

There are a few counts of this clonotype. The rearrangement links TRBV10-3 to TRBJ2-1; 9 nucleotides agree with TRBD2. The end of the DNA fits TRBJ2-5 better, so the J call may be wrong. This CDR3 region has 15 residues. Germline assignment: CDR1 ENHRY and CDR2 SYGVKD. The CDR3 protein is CATARAREGPETQYF. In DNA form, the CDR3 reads TGTGCCACGGCTAGGGCGCGGGAGGGCCCTGAGACCCAGTACTTC.

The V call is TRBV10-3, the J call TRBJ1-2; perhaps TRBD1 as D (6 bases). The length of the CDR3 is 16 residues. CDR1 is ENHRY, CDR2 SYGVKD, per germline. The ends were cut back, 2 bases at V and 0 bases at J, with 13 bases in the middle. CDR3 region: CAISEAMGQANYGYTF. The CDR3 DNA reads TGTGCCATCAGTGAGGCGATGGGACAAGCTAACTATGGCTACACCTTC.

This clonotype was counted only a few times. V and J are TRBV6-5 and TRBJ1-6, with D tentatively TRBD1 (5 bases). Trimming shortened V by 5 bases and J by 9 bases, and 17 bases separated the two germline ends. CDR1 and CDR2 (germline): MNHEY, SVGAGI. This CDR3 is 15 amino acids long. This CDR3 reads CASSIQSGGGSPLHF. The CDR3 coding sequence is TGTGCCAGCAGTATACAGTCGGGGGGGGGTTCACCCCTCCACTTT.